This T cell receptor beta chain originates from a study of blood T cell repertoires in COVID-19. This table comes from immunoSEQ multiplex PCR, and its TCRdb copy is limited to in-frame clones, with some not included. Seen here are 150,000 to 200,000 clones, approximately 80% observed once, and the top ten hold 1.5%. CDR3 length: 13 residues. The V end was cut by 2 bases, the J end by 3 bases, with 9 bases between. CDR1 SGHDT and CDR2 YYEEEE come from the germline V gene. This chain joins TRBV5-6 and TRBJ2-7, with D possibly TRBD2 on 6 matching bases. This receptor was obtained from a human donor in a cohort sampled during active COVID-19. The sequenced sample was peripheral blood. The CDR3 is CASSLADYYEQYF. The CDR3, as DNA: TGTGCCAGCAGCTTAGCGGACTACTACGAGCAGTACTTC.